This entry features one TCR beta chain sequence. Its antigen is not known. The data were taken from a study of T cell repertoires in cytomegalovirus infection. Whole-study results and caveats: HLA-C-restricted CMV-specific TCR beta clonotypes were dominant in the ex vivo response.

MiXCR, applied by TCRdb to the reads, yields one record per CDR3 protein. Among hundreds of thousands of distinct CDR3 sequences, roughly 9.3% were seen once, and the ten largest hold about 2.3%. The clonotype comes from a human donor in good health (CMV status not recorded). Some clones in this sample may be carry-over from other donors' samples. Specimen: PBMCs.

Here the CDR3 DNA reads TGCGCCAGCAGCTCCAAACAGGCGTACACCGGGGAGCTGTTTTTT. It is translated as CASSSKQAYTGELFF. The V call is TRBV5-1, the J call TRBJ2-2; possible D gene TRBD1, 5 bases. This CDR3 spans 15 amino acids. CDR1 is SGHRS and CDR2 is YFSETQ in the germline V gene. Trimming removed 3 bases from V and 3 bases from J, with 12 bases in between.